Listed here are 22 T cell receptor beta chains from one sample, sequenced in a study of blood T cell repertoires in COVID-19. Data came from immunoSEQ multiplex PCR; TCRdb stores just in-frame clones and leaves some out. The sample records about 140,000 clones, roughly nine tenths being singletons. What was sequenced was peripheral blood. These receptors all come from a woman aged 60-70 years with active COVID-19.

The rearrangement links TRBV5-8 to TRBJ1-4; 7 nucleotides align to TRBD1. V dropped 2 bases and J dropped 5; count of bases not matched to a gene: 6. The CDR3 extends over 15 amino acids. Germline CDR1 reads SGHTS; CDR2 reads YDEGEE. The CDR3 is CASSFSRQGNEKLFF. The CDR3 bases are TGTGCCAGCAGCTTTTCCCGACAGGGCAATGAAAAACTGTTTTTT. Combining the CDR3 with reference TRBV5-8 and TRBJ1-4 gives the whole variable domain EAGVTQSPTHLIKTRGQQATLRCSPISGHTSVYWYQQALGLGLQFLLWYDEGEERNRGNFPPRFSGRQFPNYSSELNVNALELEDSALYLCASSFSRQGNEKLFFGSGTQLSVL.

The rearrangement links TRBV5-4 to TRBJ2-5, with a weak D call TRBD2 (5 bases). CDR3 size: 16 residues. Per the germline V gene, CDR1 is SGHNT and CDR2 is YYREEE (reference sequence). V lost 5 bases to trimming and J lost 0 bases, with 17 bases between them. The CDR3 nucleotides are TGTGCCAGCAGTTCCTCTCAGCGGCGCGACCAAGAGACCCAGTACTTC. It is translated as CASSSSQRRDQETQYF.

This rearrangement joins TRBV18 to TRBJ2-2; a weak D match, TRBD2 (5 bases). The CDR3 has 16 amino acids. Germline V gives CDR1 KGHSH, CDR2 LQKENI. Between the trimmed V and J ends, which lost 3 bases and 5 bases, there was a span of 16 bases. In DNA form, the CDR3 reads TGTGCCAGCTCACCCAGCGGCCTTCCGGGGACCGGGGAGCTGTTTTTT. Its protein product is CASSPSGLPGTGELFF.

The V call is TRBV9, the J call TRBJ1-2; possibly TRBD1 for D (6 bases). The CDR3 is 13 amino acids. Between the trimmed V and J ends, which lost 4 bases and 8 bases, there was a span of 15 bases. The germline V gene has CDR1 SGDLS and CDR2 YYNGEE. The chain's CDR3 is CASSPTAQGGYTF. Here the CDR3 DNA reads TGTGCCAGCAGCCCGACCGCCCAGGGGGGCTACACCTTC. The full variable domain, rest sourced from reference TRBV9 and TRBJ1-2, is DSGVTQTPKHLITATGQRVTLRCSPRSGDLSVYWYQQSLDQGLQFLIQYYNGEERAKGNILERFSAQQFPDLHSELNLSSLELGDSALYFCASSPTAQGGYTFGSGTRLTVV.

This chain links TRBV7-2 with TRBJ1-3; a possible D gene is TRBD1 (5 bases). CDR1 SGHTA and CDR2 FQGNSA come from the germline V gene. Trimming cost V 0 bases and J 0 bases, with 9 bases left between them. The CDR3 loop spans 16 amino acids. The CDR3 DNA sequence: TGTGCCAGCAGCTTAGCGGCGACAGTCTCTGGAAACACCATATATTTT. Encoded protein: CASSLAATVSGNTIYF.

Comments on this clone: Germline and junction disagree at one end, which may indicate a read error. The chain is built from TRBV4-3 and TRBJ2-1; D is uncertain. This CDR3 spans 15 amino acids. The germline CDR1 and CDR2 sequences are LGHNA and YSLEER. The CDR3 nucleotides are TGCGCCAGCAGCCAAGATATGGCCGGATGCTACGCACAGCTCTTC. It encodes CASSQDMAGCYAQLF.

The chain employs TRBV6-5 and TRBJ1-6, with TRBD1 matching over 11 bases. Trimming cost V 6 bases and J 7 bases; bases outside gene matches: 5. Germline CDR1 reads MNHEY; CDR2 reads SVGAGI. The CDR3 extends over 15 amino acids. In nucleotides, the CDR3 is TGTGCCAGCAGATCGGACAGGGGGCTAAATTCACCCCTCCACTTT. Translating it yields CASRSDRGLNSPLHF.

This chain links TRBV25-1 with TRBJ1-1; no clear D. The CDR3 runs 14 residues. V was shortened by 3 bases and J by 5 bases, with 13 bases between the two germline ends. Germline V gene data show CDR1 as MGHDK and CDR2 as SYGVNS. CDR3 region: CASSDPQFSTEAFF. The CDR3 nucleotides read TGTGCCAGCAGTGACCCCCAGTTCTCGACTGAAGCTTTCTTT.

The sample holds a few counts of this clone. CDR3 sequence (DNA): TGTGCCAGCAGTTACTCCCTAGCGGAGCCCTCCTACGAGCAGTACTTC. This sequence encodes CASSYSLAEPSYEQYF. The gene calls are TRBV6-2 or TRBV6-3 and TRBJ2-7; TRBD2 matches 7 bases. V lost 0 bases to trimming and J lost 0 bases; unmatched junction nucleotides: 5. The CDR3 contains 16 residues. Germline CDR1 is MNHEY and CDR2 is SVGEGT.

This chain links TRBV19 with TRBJ2-2; 9 bases align to TRBD2. The CDR3 contains 14 residues. The germline V gene encodes CDR1 LNHDA and CDR2 SQIVND (reference sequence). The CDR3, as DNA: TGTGGTAGTAGCGGGAGAGGTGGCACCGGGGAGCTGTTTTTT. Translation: CGSSGRGGTGELFF.

This clone was seen only once. The rearrangement links TRBV7-9 to TRBJ2-2; maybe TRBD1 (5 bases). Trimming left V 5 bases short and J 4 bases short, with 17 bases between. The CDR3 length is 16 residues. From germline, CDR1 is SEHNR and CDR2 FQNEAQ (reference sequence). The CDR3 region is CASSLDVDNPTGELFF. DNA for the CDR3: TGTGCCAGCAGCCTTGATGTGGACAACCCCACCGGGGAGCTGTTTTTT.

In its sample, this clone was seen a few times. This sequence joins TRBV5-4 and TRBJ1-4; D is perhaps TRBD1 (6 bases). CDR3 length: 15 residues. The V gene's germline CDR1 is SGHNT and CDR2 YYREEE (reference sequence). V lost 5 bases and J 5 bases, leaving 16 bases between the germline ends. The CDR3 DNA sequence: TGTGCCAGCAGTCTCCAGGGGTCGGGAAATGAAAAACTGTTTTTT. It translates to CASSLQGSGNEKLFF.

The chain joins TRBV9 to TRBJ1-1; 7 bases agree with TRBD1. Trimming at V came to 4 bases and at J to 7 bases, leaving 10 bases not matched to a gene. Germline assignment: CDR1 SGDLS and CDR2 YYNGEE. CDR3 length: 14 residues. In nucleotides, the CDR3 is TGTGCCAGCAGCCTCTCAACAGGGGTCGGTGAAGCTTTCTTT. Its translation is CASSLSTGVGEAFF.

V is TRBV5-6 and J is TRBJ2-7, with D possibly TRBD2 on 5 matching bases. V dropped 2 bases and J dropped 5 bases, with 8 bases sitting between them. The CDR3 is 12 amino acids. Germline CDR1 reads SGHDT; CDR2 reads YYEEEE. CDR3 in DNA: TGTGCCAGCAGCTTAGGGAGTCACGAGCAGTACTTC. This translates into CASSLGSHEQYF.

This chain links TRBV28 with TRBJ2-1; 14 nucleotides match TRBD2. With V trimmed by 3 bases and J by 9 bases, 10 bases remained unmatched. The CDR3 spans 17 residues. Germline loops: CDR1 MDHEN, CDR2 SYDVKM. CDR3 in amino acids: CASSFPRTSGRLSEQFF. DNA of the CDR3: TGTGCCAGCAGTTTCCCCCGGACTAGCGGGAGGTTGAGTGAGCAGTTCTTC.

The genes are TRBV29-1 and TRBJ2-2; 7 nucleotides line up with TRBD2. Germline loops: CDR1 SQVTM, CDR2 ANQGSEA. The CDR3 runs to 15 residues. The trim removed 2 bases at V and 7 bases at J, leaving 10 bases unmatched. The CDR3 reads CSVEFAREIGGELFF. The CDR3 bases are TGCAGCGTTGAATTTGCGCGGGAGATCGGCGGGGAGCTGTTTTTT.

This rearrangement joins TRBV27 to TRBJ2-5; the match to TRBD2 covers 12 bases. The CDR3 length is 16 residues. With V trimmed by 4 bases and J by 4 bases, 7 bases remained unmatched. CDR1 and CDR2 (germline): MNHEY, SMNVEV (reference sequence). CDR3 nucleotide sequence: TGTGCCAGCAGTTCAGGGCCGGGACTAGCGGGAGAGACCCAGTACTTC. Amino acid sequence: CASSSGPGLAGETQYF.

Only one count was recorded for this clone. This rearrangement joins TRBV27 to TRBJ2-3; 7 bases are a match to TRBD2. CDR3 length: 16 residues. Unmatched junction bases numbered 4, after V lost 1 base and J lost 0 bases. Per germline, CDR1 MNHEY and CDR2 SMNVEV (reference sequence). CDR3 sequence (DNA): TGTGCCAGCAGTTTATATGCGGGAGTGAGCACAGATACGCAGTATTTT. Its translation: CASSLYAGVSTDTQYF.

The chain is built from TRBV3-1 (or the pseudogene TRBV3-2) and TRBJ2-7, with 8 bases identical to TRBD1. Germline trimming cut 0 bases from V and 6 bases from J; bases unmatched to any gene: 7. The CDR3 runs to 15 residues. Germline CDR1 and CDR2: LGHDT and YNNKEL (reference sequence). CDR3 loop: CASSQDPLGQGEQYF. The CDR3 coding sequence is TGTGCCAGCAGCCAAGATCCGCTAGGACAGGGCGAGCAGTACTTC.

The gene calls are TRBV7-9 and TRBJ1-2; 8 bases fit TRBD1. With 1 base clipped from V and 0 bases from J, the junction kept 1 base outside the gene matches. The germline V gene has CDR1 SEHNR and CDR2 FQNEAQ (reference sequence). This CDR3 spans 15 amino acids. The CDR3 nucleotides are TGTGCCAGCAGCTTAGGGACAGGGACTAACTATGGCTACACCTTC. Translating it yields CASSLGTGTNYGYTF.

The chain joins TRBV7-8 to TRBJ2-1, with no clear D. CDR1 and CDR2 (germline): SGHVS, FQNEAQ. The CDR3 consists of 16 residues. With 1 base removed from V and 3 bases from J, the gap between germline ends came to 13 bases. CDR3 amino acids: CASSLVGGLDYNEQFF. CDR3 nucleotide sequence: TGTGCCAGCAGCTTAGTCGGTGGGCTGGACTACAATGAGCAGTTCTTC.

This chain connects TRBV28 to TRBJ2-3, with TRBD1 matching over 7 bases. J lost 0 bases, V lost 7 bases, and 4 bases had no gene match. The CDR3 has 14 amino acids. Per germline, CDR1 MDHEN and CDR2 SYDVKM. CDR3 DNA sequence: TGTGCCAGCAAAACAGGGGCTAGCACAGATACGCAGTATTTT. Translated: CASKTGASTDTQYF. Looking up the rest from reference TRBV28 and TRBJ2-3 gives the full variable domain: DVKVTQSSRYLVKRTGEKVFLECVQDMDHENMFWYRQDPGLGLRLIYFSYDVKMKEKGDIPEGYSVSREKKERFSLILESASTNQTSMYLCASKTGASTDTQYFGPGTRLTVL.